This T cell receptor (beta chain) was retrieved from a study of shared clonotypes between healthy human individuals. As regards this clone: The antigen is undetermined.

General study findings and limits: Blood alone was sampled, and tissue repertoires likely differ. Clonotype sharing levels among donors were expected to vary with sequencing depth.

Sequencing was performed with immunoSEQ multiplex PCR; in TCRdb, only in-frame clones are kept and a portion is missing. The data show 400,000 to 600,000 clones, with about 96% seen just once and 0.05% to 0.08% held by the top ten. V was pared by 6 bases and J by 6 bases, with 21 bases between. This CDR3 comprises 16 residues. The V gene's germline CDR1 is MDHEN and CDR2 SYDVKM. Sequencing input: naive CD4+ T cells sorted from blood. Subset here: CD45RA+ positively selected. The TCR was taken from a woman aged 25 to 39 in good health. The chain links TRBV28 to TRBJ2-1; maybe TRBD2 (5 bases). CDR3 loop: CASSPHGLRRGNEQFF. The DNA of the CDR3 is TGTGCCAGCAGCCCACATGGACTCAGACGCGGCAATGAGCAGTTCTTC.